Sequencing of this T cell receptor beta chain was carried out in a study of blood T cells in healthy people across ages. Germline V gene sequence: CDR1 MNHEY, CDR2 SMNVEV (reference sequence). CDR3 length equals 16 residues. The junction had 10 bases not matched to a gene; V was cut back by 5 bases and J by 3 bases. This clonotype has a handful of counts. A J-beta primer mix and a sample-barcoded 5' primer were used in a second PCR of about 7 to 11 cycles. Template switching added a 12-random-nucleotide identifier to every cDNA molecule. Using its own MiXCR run on the 5' RACE reads, TCRdb lists one record per CDR3 protein. The table lists about 1.5 million distinct CDR3 sequences, roughly 45% of them singletons.

This chain links TRBV27 with TRBJ2-7; 10 positions agree with TRBD2. This clonotype originated in a young woman in good health. The sample comprised blood. In DNA, the CDR3 is TGTGCCAGCAGTCGCCTAGGGCTAGCGGGAGACTACGAGCAGTACTTC. This translates into CASSRLGLAGDYEQYF.